A selection of T cell receptor beta chains follows, all from one sample in a study of cytomegalovirus exposure and HLA in healthy donors. The protocol was immunoSEQ multiplex PCR, while the TCRdb copy is restricted to in-frame clones and leaves out a portion. The repertoire holds 200,000 to 250,000 clones, with over 65% as singletons. The source material was PBMCs. The receptor source for this set is a young man in good health and CMV-seronegative. The CDR3 runs from the conserved cysteine through the conserved F or W. Each record gives: clone size, D gene, J gene, V gene, CDR3 DNA, CDR3 protein. D genes are given only for firm matches. Clone size is not always given. Where it is, it says once, few, many or a class for expanded clones.

abundance: NA
d_gene: TRBD1
j_gene: TRBJ1-1
v_gene: TRBV19
CDR3nt: TGTGCCAGTAGCGGTTTCAGGGGGCGCGGAGCTTTCTTT
CDR3aa: CASSGFRGRGAFF

abundance: NA
d_gene: TRBD1
j_gene: TRBJ2-7
v_gene: TRBV6-5
CDR3nt: TGTGCCAGCAGTTACTCGCTACAGGGGGTTCTCTACGAGCAGTACTTC
CDR3aa: CASSYSLQGVLYEQYF

abundance: NA
d_gene: TRBD1
j_gene: TRBJ2-1
v_gene: TRBV29-1
CDR3nt: TGCAGCGCCCGACAGGGGCGCTCGGAGCAGTTCTTC
CDR3aa: CSARQGRSEQFF

abundance: NA
d_gene: TRBD1
j_gene: TRBJ1-4
v_gene: TRBV19
CDR3nt: TGTGCCAGTAGTACAGGGGGTTCTAATGAAAAACTGTTTTTT
CDR3aa: CASSTGGSNEKLFF

abundance: NA
d_gene: NA
j_gene: TRBJ2-1
v_gene: TRBV4-1
CDR3nt: TGCGCCAGCAGCCAGGGGCAGGAGCAGTTCTTC
CDR3aa: CASSQGQEQFF

abundance: NA
d_gene: NA
j_gene: TRBJ2-3
v_gene: TRBV7-8
CDR3nt: TGTGCCAGCAGCTCAAGCCCCTCCGGGGTTGGGACAGATACGCAGTATTTT
CDR3aa: CASSSSPSGVGTDTQYF

abundance: NA
d_gene: NA
j_gene: TRBJ2-3
v_gene: TRBV11-3
CDR3nt: TGTGCCAGCAGCTTCGGGATAGGTGACGCAGATACGCAGTATTTT
CDR3aa: CASSFGIGDADTQYF

abundance: once
d_gene: NA
j_gene: TRBJ2-3
v_gene: TRBV6-5
CDR3nt: TGTGCCAGCAGTTACTCTGGGGTGAGGGCAGATACGCAGTATTTT
CDR3aa: CASSYSGVRADTQYF

abundance: NA
d_gene: NA
j_gene: TRBJ2-1
v_gene: TRBV7-8
CDR3nt: TGTGCCAGCAGCTTTACTAGGTTGTCCTACAATGAGCAGTTCTTC
CDR3aa: CASSFTRLSYNEQFF

abundance: NA
d_gene: NA
j_gene: TRBJ1-1
v_gene: TRBV21-1
CDR3nt: TGTGCCAGCGGTAAAAGGGGGTACACTGAAGCTTTCTTT
CDR3aa: CASGKRGYTEAFF

abundance: NA
d_gene: NA
j_gene: TRBJ2-1
v_gene: TRBV5-1
CDR3nt: TGCGCCAGCACCCGCAGGACAGACTACAATGAGCAGTTCTTC
CDR3aa: CASTRRTDYNEQFF

abundance: NA
d_gene: NA
j_gene: TRBJ2-7
v_gene: TRBV11-2
CDR3nt: TGTGCCAGCAGCTTAGTAGCGGACAACTTCTACGAGCAGTACTTC
CDR3aa: CASSLVADNFYEQYF

abundance: NA
d_gene: TRBD2
j_gene: TRBJ2-1
v_gene: TRBV4-1
CDR3nt: TGCGCCAGCAGCCAAAGGACTAGCGGTTACTACAATGAGCAGTTCTTC
CDR3aa: CASSQRTSGYYNEQFF

abundance: NA
d_gene: TRBD1
j_gene: TRBJ1-5
v_gene: TRBV2
CDR3nt: TGTGCCAGCAAGGTCGGACAGGGTAGCAATCAGCCCCAGCATTTT
CDR3aa: CASKVGQGSNQPQHF

abundance: NA
d_gene: TRBD1
j_gene: TRBJ2-7
v_gene: TRBV5-4
CDR3nt: TGTGCCAGCAGCTGGGACAGGGGGACCTACGAGCAGTACTTC
CDR3aa: CASSWDRGTYEQYF

abundance: few
d_gene: TRBD2
j_gene: TRBJ2-7
v_gene: TRBV6-5
CDR3nt: TGTGCCAGCCAACTAGCGGGAGGGAATTACGAGCAGTACTTC
CDR3aa: CASQLAGGNYEQYF

abundance: NA
d_gene: NA
j_gene: TRBJ1-1
v_gene: TRBV5-4
CDR3nt: TGTGCCAGCAACTCGGGGGGCAGGAGCGCTGAAGCTTTCTTT
CDR3aa: CASNSGGRSAEAFF

abundance: NA
d_gene: TRBD1
j_gene: TRBJ1-3
v_gene: TRBV19
CDR3nt: TGTGCCAGTAGTGTACCGGGACAGGGTCTTACCGCTGGAAACACCATATATTTT
CDR3aa: CASSVPGQGLTAGNTIYF

abundance: NA
d_gene: TRBD1
j_gene: TRBJ1-1
v_gene: TRBV6-1
CDR3nt: TGTGCCAGCAGGGGGGACAGTTTGAACACTGAAGCTTTCTTT
CDR3aa: CASRGDSLNTEAFF

abundance: NA
d_gene: NA
j_gene: TRBJ1-5
v_gene: TRBV25-1
CDR3nt: TGTGCCAGCAGAGGAGCAGGGCTCAATCAGCCCCAGCATTTT
CDR3aa: CASRGAGLNQPQHF

abundance: once
d_gene: TRBD2
j_gene: TRBJ2-7
v_gene: TRBV6-6
CDR3nt: TGTGCCAGCAGTTACTCGACTAGCGGGAATGGCGAGCAGTACTTC
CDR3aa: CASSYSTSGNGEQYF

abundance: NA
d_gene: NA
j_gene: TRBJ2-3
v_gene: TRBV11-3
CDR3nt: TGTGCCAGCAGCCCGGGCACAGATACGCAGTATTTT
CDR3aa: CASSPGTDTQYF

abundance: NA
d_gene: NA
j_gene: TRBJ1-2
v_gene: TRBV7-2
CDR3nt: TGTGCCAGCAGCTTAGTTGGACAGAGCTATGGCTACACCTTC
CDR3aa: CASSLVGQSYGYTF

abundance: NA
d_gene: NA
j_gene: TRBJ2-7
v_gene: TRBV4-1
CDR3nt: TGCGCCAGCAGCCAACCTTGGGGGCAGGGGATCTACGAGCAGTACTTC
CDR3aa: CASSQPWGQGIYEQYF

abundance: NA
d_gene: TRBD2
j_gene: TRBJ2-7
v_gene: TRBV9
CDR3nt: TGTGCCAGCAGCGTAGAACCGGGACTAGCGGGAGGCGAGCAGTACTTC
CDR3aa: CASSVEPGLAGGEQYF

abundance: NA
d_gene: TRBD1
j_gene: TRBJ1-5
v_gene: TRBV4-1
CDR3nt: TGCGCCAGCAGCCAAGCGACAGGGGGCTCCAATCAGCCCCAGCATTTT
CDR3aa: CASSQATGGSNQPQHF

abundance: NA
d_gene: TRBD1
j_gene: TRBJ1-2
v_gene: TRBV18
CDR3nt: TGTGCCAGCTCACCGGACAGGGGGCTGAACTATGGCTACACCTTC
CDR3aa: CASSPDRGLNYGYTF

abundance: NA
d_gene: NA
j_gene: TRBJ2-1
v_gene: TRBV29-1
CDR3nt: TGCAGCGTTTCGCTGGCAGGGGTGATCGGTGAGCAGTTCTTC
CDR3aa: CSVSLAGVIGEQFF

abundance: NA
d_gene: NA
j_gene: TRBJ2-5
v_gene: TRBV9
CDR3nt: TGTGCCAGCAGCGAACTTTCCCTAGGGGCGGAGACCCAGTACTTC
CDR3aa: CASSELSLGAETQYF

abundance: few
d_gene: TRBD2
j_gene: TRBJ2-3
v_gene: TRBV2
CDR3nt: TGTGCCAGCACCCCCGGTCTAGCGGCCACAGATACGCAGTATTTT
CDR3aa: CASTPGLAATDTQYF

abundance: NA
d_gene: NA
j_gene: TRBJ1-4
v_gene: TRBV7-2
CDR3nt: TGTGCCAGCAGCTTAGGGCAGGGAACAAATAATGAAAAACTGTTTTTT
CDR3aa: CASSLGQGTNNEKLFF

abundance: NA
d_gene: TRBD2
j_gene: TRBJ2-1
v_gene: TRBV27
CDR3nt: TGTGCCAGCACCCCTTTGACTAGCGGGAGTTACAATGAGCAGTTCTTC
CDR3aa: CASTPLTSGSYNEQFF

abundance: NA
d_gene: NA
j_gene: TRBJ2-4
v_gene: TRBV7-9
CDR3nt: TGTGCCAGCAGCCAGCCACAGGGGGGGGCCAAAAACATTCAGTACTTC
CDR3aa: CASSQPQGGAKNIQYF

abundance: NA
d_gene: NA
j_gene: TRBJ2-7
v_gene: TRBV6-1
CDR3nt: TGTGCCAGCAGTGAACGGGGGAATGTTTACGAGCAGTACTTC
CDR3aa: CASSERGNVYEQYF

abundance: NA
d_gene: TRBD1
j_gene: TRBJ2-1
v_gene: TRBV9
CDR3nt: TGTGCCAGCAGCCTTTCGCCGGGACAGGGGGGCAATGAGCAGTTCTTC
CDR3aa: CASSLSPGQGGNEQFF

abundance: NA
d_gene: NA
j_gene: TRBJ2-7
v_gene: TRBV6-1
CDR3nt: TGTGCCAGCAGTCGGGACTGGGGTTACGAGCAGTACTTC
CDR3aa: CASSRDWGYEQYF

abundance: NA
d_gene: NA
j_gene: TRBJ1-2
v_gene: TRBV30
CDR3nt: TGTGCCTGGAGTCCCCGCCAGGGCTATGGCTACACCTTC
CDR3aa: CAWSPRQGYGYTF

abundance: NA
d_gene: TRBD2
j_gene: TRBJ2-1
v_gene: TRBV28
CDR3nt: TGTGCCAGCAGCATCACTAGCGGGGGTGACAATGAGCAGTTCTTC
CDR3aa: CASSITSGGDNEQFF

abundance: NA
d_gene: NA
j_gene: TRBJ2-3
v_gene: TRBV5-4
CDR3nt: TGTGCCAGCAGCTCCTATTGGGATACGCAGTATTTT
CDR3aa: CASSSYWDTQYF

abundance: NA
d_gene: NA
j_gene: TRBJ2-3
v_gene: TRBV7-9
CDR3nt: TGTGCCAGCAGCCGTTCACTCGGGAGTGGTGTAGATACGCAGTATTTT
CDR3aa: CASSRSLGSGVDTQYF

abundance: NA
d_gene: TRBD1
j_gene: TRBJ2-7
v_gene: TRBV6-5
CDR3nt: TGTGCCAGCAGTCAGCTGACAGGGGGAGCCTACGAGCAGTACTTC
CDR3aa: CASSQLTGGAYEQYF

abundance: few
d_gene: TRBD2
j_gene: TRBJ2-7
v_gene: TRBV28
CDR3nt: TGTGCCAGCAGTTTCCCCGGGGGGGGCGAGCAGTACTTC
CDR3aa: CASSFPGGGEQYF

abundance: NA
d_gene: TRBD1
j_gene: TRBJ2-1
v_gene: TRBV7-8
CDR3nt: TGTGCCAGCAGGGGTCCGACAGGGGGCCCACCCTACAATGAGCAGTTCTTC
CDR3aa: CASRGPTGGPPYNEQFF

abundance: NA
d_gene: TRBD1
j_gene: TRBJ1-3
v_gene: TRBV28
CDR3nt: TGTGCCAGCAGTTCCTGGGACAGATCCTCGACTGGAAACACCATATATTTT
CDR3aa: CASSSWDRSSTGNTIYF

abundance: NA
d_gene: NA
j_gene: TRBJ2-7
v_gene: TRBV18
CDR3nt: TGTGCCAGCGCCCGACTAGCAGGGGACGAGCAGTACTTC
CDR3aa: CASARLAGDEQYF

abundance: NA
d_gene: TRBD1
j_gene: TRBJ1-1
v_gene: TRBV2
CDR3nt: TGTGCCAGGGGACAGGAAATGAACACTGAAGCTTTCTTT
CDR3aa: CARGQEMNTEAFF